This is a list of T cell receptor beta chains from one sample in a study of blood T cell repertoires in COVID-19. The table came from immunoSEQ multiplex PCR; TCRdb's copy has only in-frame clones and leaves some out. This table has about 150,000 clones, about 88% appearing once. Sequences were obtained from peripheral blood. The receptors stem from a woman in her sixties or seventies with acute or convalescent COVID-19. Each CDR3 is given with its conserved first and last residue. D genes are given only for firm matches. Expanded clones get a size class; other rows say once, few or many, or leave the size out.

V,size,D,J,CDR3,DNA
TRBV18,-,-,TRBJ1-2,CASSPPGRGNYGYTF,TGTGCCAGCTCACCCCCAGGGAGGGGGAACTATGGCTACACCTTC
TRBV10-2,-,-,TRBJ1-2,CASSESVLGTSYTF,TGCGCCAGCAGTGAGTCGGTGTTGGGCACTTCCTACACCTTC
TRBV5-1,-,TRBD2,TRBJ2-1,CASSQPLAGVYNEQFF,TGCGCCAGCAGCCAACCCCTAGCGGGGGTTTACAATGAGCAGTTCTTC
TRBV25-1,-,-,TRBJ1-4,CASSEYRGLGEKLFF,TGTGCCAGCAGTGAATACAGGGGCTTAGGTGAAAAACTGTTTTTT
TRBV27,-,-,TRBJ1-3,CASSLLGVPGNTIYF,TGTGCCAGCAGTTTACTAGGGGTTCCTGGAAACACCATATATTTT
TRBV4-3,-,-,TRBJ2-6,CASSQDPGFLSGANVLTF,TGCGCCAGCAGCCAAGATCCAGGGTTTCTCTCTGGGGCCAACGTCCTGACTTTC
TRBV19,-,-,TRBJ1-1,CASKGESPSSFF,TGTGCCAGTAAGGGGGAAAGCCCGTCGTCTTTCTTT
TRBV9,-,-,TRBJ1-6,CASSVDPTGHGSPLHF,TGTGCCAGCAGCGTGGATCCGACAGGCCATGGTTCACCCCTCCACTTT
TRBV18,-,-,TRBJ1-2,CASSLGNTRGYTF,TGTGCCAGCTCACTCGGGAACACGAGGGGCTACACCTTC
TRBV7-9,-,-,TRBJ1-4,CASSSPPTGPLSEKLFF,TGTGCCAGCAGCTCGCCCCCGACAGGTCCGCTCTCCGAAAAACTGTTTTTT
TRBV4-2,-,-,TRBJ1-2,CASSQDLRLPGYTF,TGTGCCAGCAGCCAAGATCTCCGACTGCCAGGCTACACCTTC
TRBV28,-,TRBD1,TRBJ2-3,CASRGDRGTDTQYF,TGTGCCAGCAGGGGGGACAGGGGCACAGATACGCAGTATTTT
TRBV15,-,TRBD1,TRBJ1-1,CATSRGDRDHEAFF,TGTGCCACCAGCAGAGGGGACAGGGATCATGAAGCTTTCTTT
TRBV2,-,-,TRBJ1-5,CASSPGTRFNQPQHF,TGTGCCAGCAGCCCCGGGACACGGTTTAATCAGCCCCAGCATTTT
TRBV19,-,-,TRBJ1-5,CASTGTQKLYSNQPQHF,TGTGCCAGCACTGGGACACAAAAACTCTATAGCAATCAGCCCCAGCATTTT
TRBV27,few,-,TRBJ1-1,CASSLWGGRNEAFF,TGTGCCAGCAGTTTATGGGGGGGGCGTAATGAAGCTTTCTTT
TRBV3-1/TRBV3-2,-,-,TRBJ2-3,CASSQGLGSLSTDTQYF,TGTGCCAGCAGCCAAGGATTGGGCTCCCTTAGCACAGATACGCAGTATTTT
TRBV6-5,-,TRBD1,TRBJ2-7,CASTPGTGGIEQYF,TGTGCCAGCACCCCCGGGACAGGGGGCATCGAGCAGTACTTC
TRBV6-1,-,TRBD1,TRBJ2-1,CASSEFRQGDEQFF,TGTGCCAGCAGTGAGTTCCGACAGGGTGATGAGCAGTTCTTC
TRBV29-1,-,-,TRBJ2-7,CSVGRGLAYEQYF,TGCAGCGTTGGTCGGGGACTGGCCTACGAGCAGTACTTC
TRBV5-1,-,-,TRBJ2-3,CASSLSPGPDTQYF,TGCGCCAGCAGCCTGAGCCCTGGTCCAGATACGCAGTATTTT
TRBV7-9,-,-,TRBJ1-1,CASSLVETRIDAFF,TGTGCCAGCAGCTTAGTAGAGACACGAATAGACGCTTTCTTT
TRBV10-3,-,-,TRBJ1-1,CAISGHTEAFF,TGTGCCATCAGTGGGCACACTGAAGCTTTCTTT
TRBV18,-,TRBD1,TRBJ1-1,CASSLRQGRMTEAFF,TGTGCCAGCTCGCTACGACAGGGAAGGATGACTGAAGCTTTCTTT
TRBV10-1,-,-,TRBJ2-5,CASSEGHQETQYF,TGCGCCAGCAGTGAGGGCCACCAAGAGACCCAGTACTTC
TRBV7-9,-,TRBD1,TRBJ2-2,CASSADWDSLTGELFF,TGTGCCAGCAGCGCCGACTGGGACAGCCTCACCGGGGAGCTGTTTTTT
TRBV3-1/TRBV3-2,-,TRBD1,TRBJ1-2,CASSQDRTGGSYGYTF,TGTGCCAGCAGCCAAGATCGAACAGGGGGAAGCTATGGCTACACCTTC